The entry below gives a single T cell receptor (beta chain) sequence along with its context. This clone was observed a single time. Its antigen is currently not known. Within one base of it there is no much larger clone, and no base qualities were kept. The cohort consisted of 650 to 850 healthy bone marrow donors. All cohort members were sampled while nominally healthy, although unrecorded immune exposures were likely present. The donor tested CMV seronegative, placing the donor among the roughly 400 seronegative members of the cohort. Every donor gave a peripheral blood sample, and the peripheral blood mononuclear cells from that sample were used for TCR beta sequencing. The Qiagen DNeasy Blood Extraction Kit was used to extract genomic DNA from the blood cell samples. This sample is drawn from a study of cytomegalovirus exposure and HLA in healthy donors (dated 2017 in TCRdb). As for the study more broadly: An earlier analysis of around 600 of the donors reported approximately 270 Gb of sequence data and 117 million unique TCR beta sequences from about 180 million T cells. In a later analysis, previously published TCR beta repertoires from roughly 710 donors were re-analyzed and high-resolution HLA genotyping was added so that TCR occurrence patterns could be studied. In a later genetic analysis, genome-wide SNP genotypes for about 55% of the roughly 700 donors were used, and that subset was treated as a discovery cohort. A few DR-DQ haplotypes were handled as single units for association and clustering because linkage in the cohort was strong. Donor age, sex, ethnicity and CMV serostatus were compiled alongside the repertoire data. Rather than drawing on any new phenotypic data, the later analysis identified candidate immune exposures from TCR beta sequences and the way those sequences occurred across donors. To decide whether each TCR beta V gene segment behaved as functional or pseudogenic, an earlier analysis of some 580 of the donors relied on high-throughput TCR beta sequencing. High-throughput TCR immunosequencing, statistical association of individual TCRs with disease status, and machine learning were combined to predict cytomegalovirus infection status. A separate validation cohort of 100 to 150 different subjects was used in addition to the approximately 670-subject first cohort. The T cell repertoires of 666 subjects were profiled by immunosequencing and related to cytomegalovirus serostatus. The study aimed to test whether signatures of past pathogen exposure could be identified by cataloging public T cell receptors. Typing coverage differed by locus: A, B, C, DRB1 and DQB1 were typed in roughly 620-630 donors, DQA1 in 500 to 550, DPA1 in around 580, and DPB1 in just under 480. Every discovery cohort repertoire had been produced on one sequencing platform. On average, around 240,000 unique TCR beta nucleotide sequences were sequenced per donor among a few hundred genotyped donors of the cohort, with 15% to 20% of those sequences being non-productive. Class I and class II HLA loci were covered by the typing at four-digit resolution. An early release that covered some 630 HLA-typed donors contained approximately 300 gigabases of sequencing data and some 87 million unique TCR sequences. Among the roughly 400 genotyped donors, 81% belonged to the genetic ancestry cluster associated with self-reported Caucasian donors. Results and caveats for the whole study, not just this receptor: Because HLA typing was unavailable for some donors at each locus, only the typed subset was used in association tests. According to a later analysis, most CMV-associated TCR beta chains appeared to be HLA-restricted, and the HLA associations seemed to be driven largely by CMV exposure. The presence/absence analyses assumed that sequencing depth was roughly uniform across donors, and that assumption may not be true. While some public TCRs were present in many individuals, most TCR sequences turned up only very rarely across donors. According to a later analysis, TCR association rates differed among HLA loci, with DRB1 alleles showing the most associated TCRs and HLA-C alleles showing the fewest. A further reported finding was that TCR beta sequences accurately predicted the HLA-A and HLA-B alleles for most subjects in the first cohort. V-gene and J-gene trimming of TCR beta chains was associated with a missense DCLRE1C variant in a later genetic analysis, and the association was replicated in an independent cohort. Approximately 16 rarely observed V segments, including chromosome 9 orphons, were excluded from the earlier analysis of about 500 of the donors because counts were too low. A cluster of highly shared sequence variants was judged likely to represent a technical artifact of the sequencing pipeline. The authors suggested that the approach could potentially be extended to other disease states and immunological phenotypes. Compared with the approximately 710-donor mean, donors in an Asian-associated ancestry cluster had fewer N-insertions in productive TCRs, according to a later genetic analysis. A total of 150 to 200 TCR beta chains were listed by the study as associated with cytomegalovirus. In this cohort, only TCR beta chains were sequenced, and detectable features were limited by the absence of alpha or paired-chain data. In vitro tests confirmed that a few of the cytomegalovirus-associated TCR beta chains recognize cytomegalovirus antigens. CMV serostatus was the only immune exposure information available for the cohort. Linkage disequilibrium might explain the correlated functional status among segregating V segments, but an unknown experimental factor could not be excluded. The classifier was reported to diagnose cytomegalovirus status with high specificity and sensitivity in both the original cohort and the validation cohort. When HLA alleles, especially DR and DQ, strongly co-occurred, attributing TCR associations to individual alleles was difficult. In a later analysis, HLA-associated TCR beta chains were found to be more clonally expanded and to have lower generation probabilities than equally common non-associated chains. A later analysis associated around 16,000 TCR beta sequences with specific HLA alleles at a false discovery rate of 0.05. An earlier analysis of around 540 of the donors showed that most TCR beta V segments appeared in productive rearrangements either about 87% or about 30% of the time, which broadly matched IMGT annotations. A later analysis reported that several top co-occurrence clusters appeared linked to parvovirus B19, influenza, CMV and Epstein-Barr virus.

Libraries were made using the immunoSEQ multiplex PCR assay. For the multiplex PCR, a mixture combining 60 forward primers for TCR Vbeta segments and 13 reverse primers for TCR Jbeta segments was used. A multiplex PCR assay on genomic DNA amplified the CDR3 region of rearranged TCR beta genes. On the Illumina HiSeq System, the amplified TCR beta libraries were sequenced as 87-base-pair reads. The paper's data handling went like this. In a later analysis, 70 million to 95 million unique TCR beta chains were counted across the roughly 610 repertoires, and roughly 10 million of these chains were shared by at least two donors. To remove PCR and sequencing errors, raw reads were error-corrected and collapsed into unique sequences using a nearest-neighbor algorithm that merged closely related sequences. CDR3 sequences were aligned to IMGT reference sequences to assign V, D and J gene segments. Each retained sequence needed at least a six-nucleotide match to both a V gene segment and a J gene segment. A rearrangement was called productive if the CDR3 had no stop codons and remained in frame with V and J, and every other rearrangement was called non-productive. Following IMGT convention, CDR3 was defined as the stretch from the second conserved V-encoded cysteine to the conserved J-encoded phenylalanine. The earlier analysis of about 610 of the donors excluded any sequence lacking an unambiguous match to a single V gene segment. In an earlier analysis of approximately 590 of the donors, a V segment was called functional when productive rearrangements were above 56.7%, and segregating when the standard deviation between donors exceeded 5%. A statistical classification framework was built to diagnose cytomegalovirus status from the catalog of TCR beta chain sequences. V and J gene assignment, in a later analysis, came from comparing TCR nucleotide sequences with IMGT/GENE-DB human TR gene sequences. Using the TCRdist pipeline, a later analysis assigned CDR3 sequences along with most-parsimonious VDJ recombination scenarios. In a later analysis, each TCR beta chain was defined by its CDR3 amino acid sequence together with its V-gene family, and reads lacking a unique V-gene family were excluded. In a later analysis, fewer than 650 highly shared, low-generation-probability nucleotide sequences were removed to address suspected cross-contamination and a sequencing artifact. In a later analysis, a clonal expansion index for each public chain was calculated from normalized within-repertoire ranks of inferred template counts. A later analysis computed generation probabilities with a VDJ recombination model fitted to out-of-frame rearrangements, and checked the results against IGoR. Hypergeometric tests were used in a later analysis to score TCR-TCR, TCR-HLA and TCR-CMV co-occurrence, with a repertoire-size bias correction applied to the TCR pairs. A later analysis estimated false discovery rates by permuting HLA or CMV assignments 20 times. In a later analysis, co-occurring TCRs were grouped with DBSCAN, and TCRdist sequence similarity was added when clustering was performed within HLA-allele-positive subsets. Co-occurrence clustering excluded repertoires with fewer than 30,000 or more than 120,000 public chains, plus five with anomalous nucleotide sharing. The clones in this table, taken by TCRdb from immuneACCESS, are in-frame only. Not every clone is retained; where verified, under half of the shortfall comes from an unresolved V gene, and the cause of the rest is unknown. The DNA gave D and trimming, while V, J and clone size come from that table. The sample has around 91,000 clones on record, around 85% of them singletons. 2% to 2.5% of the sample rests with the top ten.

The clonotype was recovered from a young man in good health and CMV-seronegative. Sample: PBMCs.

The DNA reads as follows: TGTGCCAGCAGCGCCGGGACTAGCGGGGGACCCATTCAGTACTTC. The resulting protein is CASSAGTSGGPIQYF. Recombination linked TRBV5-4 to TRBJ2-4; 14 central nucleotides agree with TRBD2. Reading the germline V gene (reference sequence) gives CDR1 SGHNT and CDR2 YYREEE. V loses 4 bases at its end and J loses 9 bases; junction bases beyond the gene matches: 6. The CDR3 goes from the cysteine to the phenylalanine over 15 residues. Kept here is only the CDR3 DNA, which spans 45 bases and is read in frame from base 1. Where the CDR3 stops, the reference TRBV5-4 and TRBJ2-4 genes take over; the full variable domain is ETGVTQSPTHLIKTRGQQVTLRCSSQSGHNTVSWYQQALGQGPQFIFQYYREEENGRGNFPPRFSGLQFPNYSSELNVNALELDDSALYLCASSAGTSGGPIQYFGAGTRLSVL.